These T cell receptor beta chains were read from a single sample in a study of a mutant IDH1 vaccine in newly diagnosed glioma. Antigens of these TCRs are unknown. Repertoires were generated with immunoSEQ multiplex PCR, while TCRdb's copy carries only in-frame clones and drops some. This sample carries 110,000 or so clones, 90% of them seen once, and the ten largest clones take 0.61%. The sequencing used PBMCs, collected from a glioma patient whose treatment included an IDH1 peptide vaccine. Source of these receptors: a woman aged 45-60 years with glioma. The CDR3 runs from the conserved cysteine through the conserved F or W. A D gene is named only where the DNA matches it firmly. Clone size, where shown, is once, few, many, or a class for clones that have expanded.

V: TRBV12-5
size: -
J: TRBJ2-1
D: -
CDR3: CASGPSTFRVNEQFF
DNA: TGTGCTAGTGGCCCCAGCACCTTCAGGGTTAATGAGCAGTTCTTC

V: TRBV27
size: -
J: TRBJ1-5
D: TRBD1
CDR3: CASSLSRTGFQPQHF
DNA: TGTGCCAGCAGTTTATCGAGGACAGGGTTTCAGCCCCAGCATTTT

V: TRBV5-6
size: -
J: TRBJ2-7
D: TRBD1
CDR3: CASSPGTGSYEQYF
DNA: TGTGCCAGCAGCCCCGGGACAGGGTCCTACGAGCAGTACTTC

V: TRBV7-2
size: -
J: TRBJ1-5
D: -
CDR3: CASSRIRLPQHF
DNA: TGTGCCAGCAGCCGCATCCGGCTTCCCCAGCATTTT

V: TRBV27
size: once
J: TRBJ2-3
D: -
CDR3: CASSLRGRGADTQYF
DNA: TGTGCCAGCAGTTTAAGGGGAAGAGGGGCAGATACGCAGTATTTT

V: TRBV28
size: -
J: TRBJ2-7
D: TRBD2
CDR3: CASSNPGGGGNEQYF
DNA: TGTGCCAGCAGCAACCCGGGGGGGGGAGGAAACGAGCAGTACTTC

V: TRBV6-5
size: -
J: TRBJ2-7
D: -
CDR3: CASSYESYEQYF
DNA: TGTGCCAGCAGCTACGAGTCTTACGAGCAGTACTTC

V: TRBV28
size: -
J: TRBJ2-1
D: -
CDR3: CASSSTFAQFF
DNA: TGTGCCAGCAGTTCCACTTTTGCGCAGTTCTTC

V: TRBV27
size: -
J: TRBJ2-7
D: -
CDR3: CASIRGGEQYF
DNA: TGTGCCAGCATCCGAGGAGGGGAGCAGTACTTC

V: TRBV18
size: -
J: TRBJ1-1
D: -
CDR3: CASSGSPQNTEAFF
DNA: TGTGCCAGCTCAGGTTCTCCCCAGAACACTGAAGCTTTCTTT

V: TRBV5-1
size: -
J: TRBJ1-1
D: -
CDR3: CASSLVGRSRAFF
DNA: TGCGCCAGCAGCTTGGTGGGGCGCAGTCGAGCTTTCTTT

V: TRBV13
size: -
J: TRBJ2-3
D: -
CDR3: CASSHPRLLQPDTQYF
DNA: TGTGCCAGCAGCCACCCGAGACTCTTACAACCAGATACGCAGTATTTT

V: TRBV15
size: -
J: TRBJ1-1
D: -
CDR3: CATSRAHTVNTEAFF
DNA: TGTGCCACCAGCAGAGCTCACACAGTCAACACTGAAGCTTTCTTT

V: TRBV5-6
size: -
J: TRBJ2-1
D: -
CDR3: CASTHGASDEQFF
DNA: TGTGCCAGCACCCACGGTGCAAGCGATGAGCAGTTCTTC

V: TRBV5-4
size: -
J: TRBJ2-5
D: TRBD1
CDR3: CASSLGGDSGTQYF
DNA: TGTGCCAGCAGCTTGGGAGGGGACAGTGGGACCCAGTACTTC

V: TRBV15
size: few
J: TRBJ1-5
D: -
CDR3: CATSREEDQPQHF
DNA: TGTGCCACCAGCAGAGAGGAGGATCAGCCCCAGCATTTT

V: TRBV6-5
size: -
J: TRBJ2-1
D: TRBD1
CDR3: CASSPGQGYDEQFF
DNA: TGTGCCAGCAGCCCGGGACAGGGATACGATGAGCAGTTCTTC

V: TRBV5-1
size: -
J: TRBJ2-3
D: -
CDR3: CASGQDLDTQYF
DNA: TGCGCCAGCGGGCAGGACCTAGATACGCAGTATTTT

V: TRBV27
size: -
J: TRBJ2-1
D: -
CDR3: CASSLLASSYNEQFF
DNA: TGTGCCAGCAGTTTGCTGGCTAGCTCCTACAATGAGCAGTTCTTC

V: TRBV7-2
size: -
J: TRBJ2-1
D: TRBD1
CDR3: CASGRDRGQNEQFF
DNA: TGTGCCAGCGGCCGGGACAGGGGGCAAAATGAGCAGTTCTTC

V: TRBV20-1
size: -
J: TRBJ1-1
D: -
CDR3: CSAREGPTAFF
DNA: TGCAGTGCTAGAGAAGGCCCGACGGCTTTCTTT

V: TRBV10-1
size: -
J: TRBJ2-3
D: TRBD2
CDR3: CASSDAIAGSTDTQYF
DNA: TGCGCCAGCAGTGATGCGATAGCGGGGAGCACAGATACGCAGTATTTT

V: TRBV18
size: -
J: TRBJ1-2
D: -
CDR3: CASSLPGPSIANYGYTF
DNA: TGTGCCAGCTCACTCCCGGGTCCATCCATCGCTAACTATGGCTACACCTTC

V: TRBV2
size: -
J: TRBJ2-7
D: -
CDR3: CASTKESGSYEQYF
DNA: TGTGCCAGCACGAAAGAGAGCGGGTCCTACGAGCAGTACTTC

V: TRBV5-1
size: -
J: TRBJ2-1
D: TRBD1
CDR3: CASSSQRQGDYEQFF
DNA: TGCGCCAGCAGCTCCCAACGACAGGGGGACTATGAGCAGTTCTTC